A selection of T cell receptor beta chains follows, all from one sample in a study of blood T cell repertoires in COVID-19. Profiling relied on immunoSEQ multiplex PCR, and the TCRdb table lists in-frame clones only, not all of them. The data contain 150,000 to 200,000 clones, 90% of them singletons. The material sequenced was peripheral blood. These receptors were collected from a man between 45 and 60 years old with acute or convalescent COVID-19. The CDR3 runs from the conserved cysteine through the conserved F or W. D genes are given only for firm matches. Size tells how often a clone was seen (once, few, many) or the class of an expanded clone, and some rows leave it out.

size	D	J	V	DNA	CDR3
NA	TRBD1	TRBJ1-5	TRBV7-2	TGTGCCAGCAGCCTAGTAGGGGGCGGCGGGAGCAATCAGCCCCAGCATTTT	CASSLVGGGGSNQPQHF
few	TRBD2	TRBJ2-1	TRBV6-1	TGTGCCAGCAGTGAAGCGGGCACTAGCGTAAGCTCCTACAATGAGCAGTTCTTC	CASSEAGTSVSSYNEQFF
NA	TRBD2	TRBJ2-6	TRBV3-1/TRBV3-2	TGTGCCAGCAGCCACCACGGGGGGTCAGGGGCCAACGTCCTGACTTTC	CASSHHGGSGANVLTF
NA	TRBD1	TRBJ1-6	TRBV6-4	TGTGCCAGCAGCGCGGGACAGGGGCGTAATTCACCCCTCCACTTT	CASSAGQGRNSPLHF
NA	TRBD1	TRBJ1-2	TRBV9	TGTGCCAGCAGCCCAAGGACAGGGGAGGGTCCTAACTATGGCTACACCTTC	CASSPRTGEGPNYGYTF
NA	TRBD1	TRBJ1-2	TRBV6-5	TGTGCCAGCAGAAAGGGACAGGTCTATGGCTACACCTTC	CASRKGQVYGYTF
NA	NA	TRBJ2-2	TRBV18	TGTGCCAGCTCACCACCAGGCCCCAGAGCCCTCCCCACGACACGGAACACCGGGGAGCTGTTTTTT	CASSPPGPRALPTTRNTGELFF
NA	NA	TRBJ2-2	TRBV18	TGTGCCAGCTCACCCCCCACAGGGAGGAACACCGGGGAGCTGTTTTTT	CASSPPTGRNTGELFF
NA	NA	TRBJ1-6	TRBV12-3/TRBV12-4	TGTGCCAGCAGCCTGGCCCCATCACCCCTCCACTTT	CASSLAPSPLHF
few	NA	TRBJ1-6	TRBV30	TGTGCCTGGAGCGGATATGCGGGTAATTCACCCCTCCACTTT	CAWSGYAGNSPLHF
NA	NA	TRBJ2-3	TRBV7-2	TGTGCCAGCAGATTACAAGGGGCGATAAAGACAGATACGCAGTATTTT	CASRLQGAIKTDTQYF
NA	NA	TRBJ1-6	TRBV18	TGTGCCAGCTCACTCGATGGACTTTCACCCCTCCACTTT	CASSLDGLSPLHF
once	TRBD2	TRBJ2-1	TRBV9	TGTGCCAGCAGTAAAGCGGGGGTGTACAATGAGCAGTTCTTC	CASSKAGVYNEQFF
NA	NA	TRBJ1-6	TRBV3-1/TRBV3-2	TGTGCCAGCAGCCAACAGAATTCACCCCTCCACTTT	CASSQQNSPLHF
NA	TRBD1	TRBJ1-3	TRBV7-2	TGTGCCAGCAGCTTAGGACAGGGTTCGTCGAACACCATATATTTT	CASSLGQGSSNTIYF
NA	NA	TRBJ2-1	TRBV7-9	TGTGCCAGCAGCTTCGAGACGGGAGCCTTCAATGAGCAGTTCTTC	CASSFETGAFNEQFF
NA	TRBD2	TRBJ2-5	TRBV30	TGTGCCTGGAGTGCCCCCGGGACTAGAAGAGAGACCCAGTACTTC	CAWSAPGTRRETQYF
NA	TRBD1	TRBJ1-2	TRBV27	TGTGCCAGCAGTGCAGCCGGGACAGGGTACTATGGCTACACCTTC	CASSAAGTGYYGYTF
NA	TRBD1	TRBJ1-5	TRBV28	TGTGCCAGCAGTTTCAGGGGGGAGAGCAATCAGCCCCAGCATTTT	CASSFRGESNQPQHF
once	TRBD1	TRBJ2-2	TRBV27	TGTGCCAGCAGTTTATCTTCACAGGGGACCGGGGAGCTGTTTTTT	CASSLSSQGTGELFF
NA	NA	TRBJ2-3	TRBV2	TGTGCCAGCAGTGTGGGCCCAGCTGATACGCAGTATTTT	CASSVGPADTQYF
NA	TRBD2	TRBJ2-7	TRBV27	TGTGCCAGCAGTTTGGGGACTAGCGGTTTCTACGAGCAGTACTTC	CASSLGTSGFYEQYF
NA	NA	TRBJ2-5	TRBV7-9	TGTGCCAGCAGCTTATTACGGACAGACGAAAAAGAGACCCAGTACTTC	CASSLLRTDEKETQYF
NA	NA	TRBJ1-4	TRBV28	TGTGCCAGCAGTTTAGGGGGGGGCTTTGAAAAACTGTTTTTT	CASSLGGGFEKLFF
NA	NA	TRBJ2-2	TRBV7-3	TGTGCCAGCAGCTCGACTAGTCCGGGGACCGGGGAGCTGTTTTTT	CASSSTSPGTGELFF
once	NA	TRBJ2-1	TRBV7-9	TGTGCCAGCAGCTTAGGGACACGGTCGGATGAGCAGTTCTTC	CASSLGTRSDEQFF
NA	TRBD1	TRBJ1-2	TRBV19	TGTGCCAGTAGGAAGGACAGGATCTATGGCTACACCTTC	CASRKDRIYGYTF
NA	NA	TRBJ2-3	TRBV5-5	TGTGCCAGCAGCTTATTTGGTGGTGCACATGGCACAGATACGCAGTATTTT	CASSLFGGAHGTDTQYF
NA	NA	TRBJ2-1	TRBV19	TGTGCCAGTAGCAAATCGCTGTTGCTAGTCTACAATGAGCAGTTCTTC	CASSKSLLLVYNEQFF
NA	NA	TRBJ1-3	TRBV7-6	TGTGCCAGCAGCTTAGGGACAGCAAGCTCTGGAAACACCATATATTTT	CASSLGTASSGNTIYF
NA	TRBD2	TRBJ2-2	TRBV14	TGTGCCAGCAGCCAAGATGGCGGGGGCACCGGGGAGCTGTTTTTT	CASSQDGGGTGELFF
NA	TRBD1	TRBJ1-2	TRBV4-1	TGCGCCAGCAGCCAGCCGGGACAGACAAACTATGGCTACACCTTC	CASSQPGQTNYGYTF
once	NA	TRBJ2-5	TRBV24-1	TGTGCCACCAGTGATAGGGGGACCGAAGAGACCCAGTACTTC	CATSDRGTEETQYF
NA	TRBD2	TRBJ2-1	TRBV5-6	TGTGCCAGCAGCTTGCTCTCAAGCGGGGGTATAGATGAGCAGTTCTTC	CASSLLSSGGIDEQFF
NA	TRBD2	TRBJ2-3	TRBV9	TGTGCCAGCAGTCCCAGGGCGGGGGACTTTACAGATACGCAGTATTTT	CASSPRAGDFTDTQYF
NA	TRBD2	TRBJ2-7	TRBV28	TGTGCCAGCAGTTTAACCGGGAGGGCCTACGAGCAGTACTTC	CASSLTGRAYEQYF
NA	NA	TRBJ1-3	TRBV9	TGTGCCAGCAGCGGGGTGACTCCGGGAAACACCATATATTTT	CASSGVTPGNTIYF
NA	NA	TRBJ1-4	TRBV11-2	TGTGCCAGCAGCCTCCAAGGGGCTGGGGTTAGTGAAAAACTGTTTTTT	CASSLQGAGVSEKLFF
NA	NA	TRBJ1-2	TRBV14	TGTGCCAGCAGCCACAGACCCGGGGGAGGCTACACCTTC	CASSHRPGGGYTF
NA	TRBD1	TRBJ1-5	TRBV20-1	TGCAGTGCTAGTTTACCCCGACAGGGGGCTCGCCAGCCCCAGCATTTT	CSASLPRQGARQPQHF
once	NA	TRBJ1-6	TRBV11-2	TGTGCCAGCAGCTTAGATCTACTAAGTCGGTATTCACCCCTCCACTTT	CASSLDLLSRYSPLHF
NA	NA	TRBJ1-5	TRBV11-2	TGTGCCAGCAGCTTAGGGGGTGAGGGTTATCAGCCCCAGCATTTT	CASSLGGEGYQPQHF
NA	NA	TRBJ2-7	TRBV20-1	TGCAGTGCTAGACTCTACTACGAGCAGTACTTC	CSARLYYEQYF
NA	TRBD2	TRBJ2-3	TRBV6-5	TGTGCCAGCAGGCAGGGACTAGCCTCAGATACGCAGTATTTT	CASRQGLASDTQYF
NA	NA	TRBJ1-1	TRBV2	TGTGCCGTCGGCCTAGGAGAAGCTTTCTTT	CAVGLGEAFF
once	TRBD1	TRBJ1-4	TRBV19	TGTGCCAGTAGCCCCTTGACAGGGGGAGTTGAAAAACTGTTTTTT	CASSPLTGGVEKLFF
NA	NA	TRBJ2-1	TRBV7-2	TGTGCCAGCAGCCGCCCCCAGGGGGAGGTGCACAATGAGCAGTTCTTC	CASSRPQGEVHNEQFF
NA	NA	TRBJ2-6	TRBV19	TGTGCCAGTAGTATCTCAACTGCGAGCGTGCGGGCCAACGTCCTGACTTTC	CASSISTASVRANVLTF
NA	TRBD1	TRBJ2-4	TRBV6-5	TGTGCCAGCAGTCGAACCGGGACAGAAAACATTCAGTACTTC	CASSRTGTENIQYF
once	TRBD2	TRBJ2-1	TRBV7-2	TGTGCCAGCAGCTTAGCTAGCGGGGATGAGCAGTTCTTC	CASSLASGDEQFF
NA	NA	TRBJ2-5	TRBV29-1	TGCAGCGTTGGGGGCGGGGAAGAGACCCAGTACTTC	CSVGGGEETQYF
NA	NA	TRBJ2-7	TRBV11-2	TGTGCCAGCAGCTTTGCGGGTTCCACCTACGAGCAGTACTTC	CASSFAGSTYEQYF
once	TRBD1	TRBJ1-5	TRBV27	TGTGCCAGCAGTCCGGGGACAGGGGTGAGCAATCAGCCCCAGCATTTT	CASSPGTGVSNQPQHF
NA	NA	TRBJ1-4	TRBV7-2	TGTGCCAGCAGCTCAAAGGGAGACGAAAAACTGTTTTTT	CASSSKGDEKLFF